This T cell receptor (beta chain) was recovered during a study of T cells in Graves' hyperthyroidism and ophthalmopathy. Clinical symptoms, serum thyroxine and TRAb, thyroid ultrasound and orbital computed tomography were used for the diagnoses. The CDR3 covers 20 residues. The germline CDR1 and CDR2 sequences are SGHDN and FVKESK. Germline trimming cut 0 bases from V and 1 base from J; bases unmatched to any gene: 14. In this sample, this clonotype turned up many times. Amplified TCR beta CDR3 regions came from RNA transcripts. TCR CDR3 underwent first-round RT-PCR with the HTBI primer set. TCRdb re-derived calls from the multiplex PCR reads in MiXCR, one entry per CDR3 protein. The profile shows under 400,000 distinct CDR3 sequences, roughly an eighth of them singletons.

J is TRBJ2-2 and V is TRBV14; the match to TRBD2 covers 7 bases. The sample comprised blood. The receptor was isolated from a woman aged 18-29 years with Graves' hyperthyroidism. The CDR3 protein is CASSQEGRLGLAENTGELFF. Here the CDR3 DNA reads TGTGCCAGCAGCCAAGAAGGAAGACTGGGGCTAGCGGAGAACACCGGGGAGCTGTTTTTT.